Listed below are T cell receptor beta chains from one sample, sequenced in a study of blood T cell repertoires in COVID-19. Measured with immunoSEQ multiplex PCR; TCRdb has only the in-frame clones, and not every one. The table lists about 120,000 clones, 79% of them singletons, with 3% to 4.5% in the top ten. Material: peripheral blood. These receptors were collected from a woman older than 75 with acute or convalescent COVID-19. Both conserved end residues are part of each CDR3. The D gene is left open where the match is weak. Size is stated for part of the rows, as once, few or many counts, or as a class when the clone is expanded.

CDR3 length	clone size	V gene	D gene	J gene	CDR3 DNA	CDR3 protein
14	-	TRBV5-1	TRBD1	TRBJ1-2	TGCGCCAGCAGCTTGTTGGGACAGGGTGACGGCTACACCTTC	CASSLLGQGDGYTF
14	-	TRBV18	-	TRBJ2-2	TGTGCCAGCTCACCCCGACAGTACACCGGGGAGCTGTTTTTT	CASSPRQYTGELFF
12	-	TRBV28	-	TRBJ1-6	TGTGCCAGCACAGGGAATAATTCACCCCTCCACTTT	CASTGNNSPLHF
14	-	TRBV28	TRBD1	TRBJ2-7	TGTGCCAGCAGTTTGGACAGGGGATCGGGGGAGCAGTACTTC	CASSLDRGSGEQYF
16	-	TRBV18	TRBD1	TRBJ1-2	TGTGCCAGCTCACCGGGGCCCGGACAGGGCCAGGTTGGCTACACCTTC	CASSPGPGQGQVGYTF
19	-	TRBV15	TRBD1	TRBJ1-4	TGTGCCACCAGCAGAGATACGGACAGGGGGATAAGGACTAATGAAAAACTGTTTTTT	CATSRDTDRGIRTNEKLFF
12	-	TRBV19	-	TRBJ1-2	TGTGCCAGTAGTAGCCTAAACTATGGCTACACCTTC	CASSSLNYGYTF
13	-	TRBV6-1	-	TRBJ1-5	TGTGCCAGCAGTGACCAGGGCCGGCAGCCCCAGCATTTT	CASSDQGRQPQHF
11	-	TRBV29-1	-	TRBJ1-1	TGCAGCGTCACCCAGGGGCCCGTGGCTTTCTTT	CSVTQGPVAFF
15	-	TRBV19	TRBD1	TRBJ1-1	TGTGCCAGTAGACCCGGGACAGTCCTGAACACTGAAGCTTTCTTT	CASRPGTVLNTEAFF
15	-	TRBV6-5	TRBD2	TRBJ2-2	TGTGCCAGCAGAAGGCTAGCGGGAGGTACCGGGGAGCTGTTTTTT	CASRRLAGGTGELFF
17	few	TRBV7-3	TRBD2	TRBJ2-1	TGTGCCAGCACCACCTCCCCGACTAGCGAGGGTGTAAATGAGCAGTTCTTC	CASTTSPTSEGVNEQFF
16	-	TRBV5-6	TRBD2	TRBJ2-5	TGTGCCAGCAGCTTTACTAGCGGGAGTTCTCAAGAGACCCAGTACTTC	CASSFTSGSSQETQYF
14	-	TRBV5-1	-	TRBJ2-7	TGCGCCAGCAGCTTGGATGCTCAGGGAGGCGAGCAGTACTTC	CASSLDAQGGEQYF
15	-	TRBV19	TRBD1	TRBJ1-5	TGTGCCAGTAGGGGGACAGGGGCGGGTTACCAGCCCCAGCATTTT	CASRGTGAGYQPQHF
15	-	TRBV11-2	TRBD2	TRBJ2-2	TGTGCCAGCAGCGTAGCGGGGGGGCGGGACGGGGAGCTGTTTTTT	CASSVAGGRDGELFF
17	-	TRBV5-1	TRBD2	TRBJ2-7	TGCGCCAGCAGCTTGGGACTAGCGGGGGGAAGCTCCTACGAGCAGTACTTC	CASSLGLAGGSSYEQYF
13	-	TRBV7-9	TRBD1	TRBJ2-1	TGTGCCAGCAGCTTATACAGGGGGAATGAGCAGTTCTTC	CASSLYRGNEQFF
14	-	TRBV6-5	-	TRBJ2-7	TGTGCCAGCGGGGGGTCGGGAACTTCCTACGAGCAGTACTTC	CASGGSGTSYEQYF
13	-	TRBV30	TRBD2	TRBJ2-3	TGTGCCTCTTTAGCGGGACCTACAGATACGCAGTATTTT	CASLAGPTDTQYF
14	-	TRBV9	-	TRBJ2-7	TGTGCCAGCAGCCCCAGGGGTCGGAGCCACGAGCAGTACTTC	CASSPRGRSHEQYF
14	-	TRBV7-8	-	TRBJ2-6	TGTGCCAGCAGCTTAGTTCGGGGTTCCAACGTCCTGACTTTC	CASSLVRGSNVLTF
16	few	TRBV19	TRBD2	TRBJ2-7	TGTGCCAGTAGTACCGCTAGCGGGAGGGCCGAGTACGAGCAGTACTTC	CASSTASGRAEYEQYF
16	-	TRBV21-1	-	TRBJ2-2	TGTGCCAGCACCTTAATAGACAGGTTTGACACCGGGGAGCTGTTTTTT	CASTLIDRFDTGELFF
17	-	TRBV4-1	TRBD2	TRBJ2-7	TGCGCCAGCAGCCAAGAGTTGGGACTAGCGGGAACCTACGAGCAGTACTTC	CASSQELGLAGTYEQYF
14	-	TRBV2	-	TRBJ1-4	TGTGCCAGCAGCCGTCTCGTAACTAATGAAAAACTGTTTTTT	CASSRLVTNEKLFF
17	few	TRBV19	TRBD1	TRBJ1-2	TGTGCCAGTAGTCCCCGGGGCAGGGGGCGATCCTCCTATGGCTACACCTTC	CASSPRGRGRSSYGYTF
15	-	TRBV19	-	TRBJ1-1	TGTGCCAGTACGAATTACGGGGGGATGAACACTGAAGCTTTCTTT	CASTNYGGMNTEAFF